The 29 T cell receptor beta chains in this list originate from one sample, sequenced in a study of T cell changes during pregnancy in multiple sclerosis. Generated by immunoSEQ multiplex PCR, the TCRdb table keeps only in-frame clones and is missing some. The repertoire includes around 49,000 clones, approximately 95% of them detected once, and under 7% sits in the top ten. This specimen was CD8+ T cells from peripheral blood mononuclear cells, taken in the first trimester of pregnancy. Receptors were obtained from a female donor with multiple sclerosis, enrolled in a pregnancy study.

V and J are TRBV27 and TRBJ2-1; 7 bases agree with TRBD2. The CDR3 loop spans 13 amino acids. Trimming at V came to 4 bases and at J to 8 bases, leaving 5 bases not matched to a gene. CDR1 MNHEY and CDR2 SMNVEV come from the germline V gene (reference sequence). In nucleotides, the CDR3 is TGTGCCAGCAGTTCGCTAGCGGATCATGAGCAGTTCTTC. Translated: CASSSLADHEQFF.

J is TRBJ2-1 and V is TRBV27, with unresolved D. With 5 bases removed from V and 3 bases from J, the gap between germline ends came to 8 bases. In germline, CDR1 is MNHEY, CDR2 SMNVEV (reference sequence). This CDR3 is built from 13 residues. The CDR3 region has the DNA TGTGCCAGCAGTAACCCAGACTACAATGAGCAGTTCTTC. Its translation: CASSNPDYNEQFF.

The chain joins TRBV2 to TRBJ1-4; weak D call: TRBD1 (5 bases). Trimming took off 4 bases at V and 7 bases at J, with 13 bases between the two ends. Germline CDR1 reads SNHLY; CDR2 reads FYNNEI. The CDR3 totals 14 residues. The CDR3 sequence is CASSAARQGEKLFF. The CDR3 bases are TGTGCCAGCAGTGCCGCCAGGCAGGGTGAAAAACTGTTTTTT.

In nucleotides, the CDR3 is TGTGCCAGCAGCGTTAGGGGGGGCAGACTCTACGAGCAGTACTTC. Translation gives CASSVRGGRLYEQYF. The chain recombines TRBV9 with TRBJ2-7, with D tentatively TRBD2 (7 bases). Germline V gives CDR1 SGDLS, CDR2 YYNGEE. There are 15 residues in the CDR3. With 2 bases removed from V and 3 bases from J, the gap between germline ends came to 15 bases.

The J gene is TRBJ2-7, the V gene TRBV13; 14 bases map to TRBD2. From germline, CDR1 is PRHDT and CDR2 FYEKMQ (reference sequence). V was clipped by 4 bases and J by 3 bases; unmatched bases: 8. CDR3 size: 17 residues. CDR3 sequence reads: CASSSRLAGGRVYEQYF. The CDR3 region has the DNA TGTGCCAGCAGCTCGAGACTAGCGGGAGGGAGGGTCTACGAGCAGTACTTC.

The CDR3 spells CASSLALPLLAGLDEQFF. The DNA of the CDR3 is TGCGCCAGCAGCCTGGCTCTCCCCCTCCTAGCGGGATTGGATGAGCAGTTCTTC. The chain combines TRBV4-3 with TRBJ2-1; the match to TRBD2 covers 9 bases. Germline loops: CDR1 LGHNA, CDR2 YSLEER. This CDR3 has 18 amino acids. J lost 8 bases, V lost 4 bases, and 18 bases had no gene match.

V usage is TRBV27 and J usage is TRBJ2-7; D not certain. CDR3 length equals 13 residues. Germline V gene lookup returns CDR1 MNHEY and CDR2 SMNVEV (reference sequence). V shed 5 bases and J shed 1 base, with 9 bases lying between them. The CDR3: CASSMAISYEQYF. For the CDR3, the DNA is TGTGCCAGCAGTATGGCAATTTCCTACGAGCAGTACTTC.

J is TRBJ2-7 and V is TRBV27, with 13 bases identical to TRBD2. V was clipped by 8 bases and J by 7 bases; unmatched bases: 5. This CDR3 contains 13 residues. Germline-derived CDR1 and CDR2 are MNHEY and SMNVEV (reference sequence). The CDR3 is CASGLAGVGEQYF. CDR3 DNA: TGTGCCAGCGGACTAGCGGGAGTAGGGGAGCAGTACTTC.

This rearrangement joins TRBV19 to TRBJ2-1; TRBD1 might be the D (5 bases). Between the trimmed V and J ends, which lost 7 bases and 4 bases, there was a span of 17 bases. Germline CDR1 reads LNHDA; CDR2 reads SQIVND (reference sequence). This CDR3 spans 15 amino acids. This CDR3 is CASNLSRAPYNEQFF. CDR3 DNA sequence: TGTGCCAGTAATTTGAGCAGGGCACCTTACAATGAGCAGTTCTTC.

CDR3 in DNA: TGTGCCAGCAGCCCGACTAGTATCCACAATGAGCAGTTCTTC. Translated: CASSPTSIHNEQFF. This chain uses TRBV27 with TRBJ2-1; the D gene is possibly TRBD2 (6 bases). This CDR3 has 14 residues. Germline-derived CDR1 and CDR2 are MNHEY and SMNVEV (reference sequence). V was clipped by 6 bases and J by 5 bases, with 14 bases between them.

This rearrangement joins TRBV19 to TRBJ2-7; D might be TRBD1 (5 bases). This CDR3 is 16 amino acids long. Trimming took off 1 base at V and 2 bases at J, with 15 bases between the two ends. The germline V gene encodes CDR1 LNHDA and CDR2 SQIVND (reference sequence). The CDR3 nucleotides read TGTGCCAGTAGTATAGTGGGGCAGGCGCTCCCCTACGAGCAGTACTTC. This translates into CASSIVGQALPYEQYF.

V and J are TRBV6-1 and TRBJ2-2; tentative D call: TRBD2 (5 bases). CDR3 size: 14 residues. The V end lost 7 bases, the J end lost 6 bases, and 15 bases lay between the germline ends. In germline, CDR1 is MNHNS, CDR2 SASEGT. The CDR3, as DNA: TGTGCCAGCAACGAGGGAGTGGCGTCCGGGGAGCTGTTTTTT. This codes for CASNEGVASGELFF.

The chain recombines TRBV5-1 with TRBJ2-1, with D perhaps matching TRBD2 (5 bases). The length of the CDR3 is 16 residues. Between the trimmed V and J ends, which lost 5 bases and 5 bases, there was a span of 20 bases. Germline CDR1 SGHRS, CDR2 YFSETQ. DNA for the CDR3: TGCGCCAGCAGAAACACCGCGGGTATCGGTAACAATGAGCAGTTCTTC. Amino acids: CASRNTAGIGNNEQFF.

This chain joins TRBV11-1 and TRBJ1-1; no clear D. V lost 5 bases and J 2 bases, leaving 3 bases between the germline ends. This CDR3 has 11 amino acids. Germline lookup yields CDR1 SGHAT and CDR2 FQDESV (reference sequence). In nucleotides, the CDR3 is TGTGCCAGCAGCACAAACACTGAAGCTTTCTTT. This gives the protein CASSTNTEAFF.

The sample holds one count of this clone. The rearrangement links TRBV5-1 to TRBJ2-1; possible D gene TRBD1, 5 bases. Germline CDR1 and CDR2: SGHRS and YFSETQ. V was shortened by 5 bases and J by 0 bases, with 15 bases between the two germline ends. CDR3 length: 16 residues. CDR3 residues: CASSLPDDSSYNEQFF. The CDR3 nucleotides read TGCGCCAGCAGTCTTCCGGACGACAGCTCCTACAATGAGCAGTTCTTC.

The chain recombines TRBV27 with TRBJ2-7; a possible D gene is TRBD1 (5 bases). V lost 3 bases and J lost 7, with 16 bases in between. The CDR3 is 14 amino acids. Per germline, CDR1 MNHEY and CDR2 SMNVEV (reference sequence). The CDR3 region is CASSLIGRAREQYF. CDR3 coding DNA: TGTGCCAGCAGTTTGATCGGCAGGGCGAGGGAGCAGTACTTC.

The V call is TRBV4-1, the J call TRBJ2-4; no firm D call. Trimming cost V 1 base and J 3 bases, with 10 bases left between them. Per germline, CDR1 MGHRA and CDR2 YSYEKL. This CDR3 has 15 amino acids. The CDR3 DNA sequence: TGCGCCAGCAGCCAAGTCGAGGATTACAAAAACATTCAGTACTTC. Translated: CASSQVEDYKNIQYF.

The J gene is TRBJ2-5, the V gene TRBV10-3; 9 bases map to TRBD1. V was clipped by 11 bases and J by 4 bases; unmatched bases: 8. The CDR3 spans 13 residues. The V gene's germline CDR1 is ENHRY and CDR2 SYGVKD. CDR3 bases: TGTGCCGTAGGGACAGGGAGGGGAGAGACCCAGTACTTC. Translated: CAVGTGRGETQYF.

The rearrangement joins TRBV5-4 to TRBJ2-7; 7 nucleotides agree with TRBD1. The CDR3 extends over 14 amino acids. The V and J ends lost 3 bases and 2 bases, in that order; junction bases with no gene match: 5. The germline V gene encodes CDR1 SGHNT and CDR2 YYREEE (reference sequence). Written as DNA, the CDR3 is TGTGCCAGCAGCTGGGAACAGGGGCCCTACGAGCAGTACTTC. Translating it yields CASSWEQGPYEQYF.

The chain combines TRBV5-6 with TRBJ2-7; no definite D call. This CDR3 has 13 residues. V was clipped by 2 bases and J by 0 bases, with 6 bases between them. Looked up from germline, CDR1 is SGHDT and CDR2 is YYEEEE. The CDR3 coding sequence is TGTGCCAGCAGCTTATTTAGCTCCTACGAGCAGTACTTC. It codes for CASSLFSSYEQYF.

The chain is built from TRBV7-6 and TRBJ2-1; TRBD2 matches 10 bases. Per the germline V gene, CDR1 is SGHVS and CDR2 is FNYEAQ. V shed 2 bases and J 6 bases; nucleotides not matched to a gene: 1. The CDR3 spans 14 residues. The CDR3 loop is CASSLTSGTNEQFF. CDR3 sequence (DNA): TGTGCCAGCAGCTTAACTAGCGGGACCAATGAGCAGTTCTTC.

This clone was seen just once. J is TRBJ2-7 and V is TRBV27; 8 bases map to TRBD2. Germline V lookup: CDR1 MNHEY, CDR2 SMNVEV (reference sequence). V lost 5 bases and J lost 0; bases outside the gene matches: 6. This CDR3 has 15 amino acids. In DNA form, the CDR3 reads TGTGCCAGCAGTGCGTCTAGCGGGTACTCCTACGAGCAGTACTTC. Its translation is CASSASSGYSYEQYF.

This sequence joins TRBV7-8 and TRBJ2-7; possible D gene TRBD1, 6 bases. Trimming removed 2 bases at V and 5 bases at J, with 19 bases between. This CDR3 has 16 residues. Germline CDR1 is SGHVS and CDR2 is FQNEAQ. DNA for the CDR3: TGTGCCAGCAGCTTACCCCGGGACACATTCCCCCACGAGCAGTACTTC. It translates to CASSLPRDTFPHEQYF. The whole variable domain, filled in from reference TRBV7-8 and TRBJ2-7, reads GAGVSQSPRYKVAKRGQDVALRCDPISGHVSLFWYQQALGQGPEFLTYFQNEAQLDKSGLPSDRFFAERPEGSVSTLKIQRTQQEDSAVYLCASSLPRDTFPHEQYFGPGTRLTVT.

J is TRBJ1-4 and V is TRBV9; a weak D match, TRBD1 (6 bases). The ends were cut back, 4 bases at V and 12 bases at J, with 13 bases in the middle. CDR1 SGDLS and CDR2 YYNGEE come from the germline V gene. The CDR3 spans 12 residues. The CDR3 sequence is CASSPSEGELFF. The CDR3 DNA follows: TGTGCCAGCAGCCCCTCCGAGGGGGAACTGTTTTTT.

The rearrangement joins TRBV7-9 to TRBJ2-1; possible D gene TRBD2, 9 bases. The CDR3 sequence is 17 residues long. The germline V and J ends were trimmed by 5 bases and 2 bases, with 19 bases remaining between them. Germline CDR1 is SEHNR and CDR2 is FQNEAQ (reference sequence). CDR3 region: CASSQGASGITYNEQFF. The CDR3 bases are TGTGCCAGCAGCCAGGGGGCTAGCGGGATTACCTACAATGAGCAGTTCTTC.

The sample holds one count of this clone. The chain employs TRBV7-2 and TRBJ2-1, with D perhaps matching TRBD2 (5 bases). Trimming pared 1 base from V and 4 bases from J, leaving 17 bases between. Per the germline V gene, CDR1 is SGHTA and CDR2 is FQGNSA. The CDR3 has 17 residues. The CDR3 reads CASSLGAASRTYNEQFF. CDR3 coding DNA: TGTGCCAGCAGCTTAGGGGCAGCCAGTCGGACTTACAATGAGCAGTTCTTC.

The genes are TRBV19 and TRBJ2-1, with 11 nucleotides matching TRBD1. The CDR3 has 14 residues. CDR1 LNHDA and CDR2 SQIVND come from the germline V gene (reference sequence). Losses at the gene ends were 7 bases for V and 4 bases for J; bases not matched to a gene: 3. The DNA for the CDR3 is TGTGCCAGTATGAGGGACAGGGGGTACAATGAGCAGTTCTTC. Encoded protein: CASMRDRGYNEQFF.

The chain couples TRBV7-3 to TRBJ2-1; tentatively, D is TRBD2 (5 bases). In germline, CDR1 is SGHTA, CDR2 FQGTGA. Trimming took 2 bases from V and 0 from J, leaving 8 bases between them. The CDR3 contains 15 residues. CDR3 coding DNA: TGTGCCAGCAGCTTAGCGGGTTACTCCTACAATGAGCAGTTCTTC. Translated, it gives CASSLAGYSYNEQFF.

This clone came up once. V gene TRBV7-6 combines with J gene TRBJ2-7; 15 bases are a match to TRBD2. The CDR3 length is 16 residues. With 5 bases clipped from V and 6 bases from J, the junction kept 8 bases outside the gene matches. The germline gives CDR1 SGHVS, CDR2 FNYEAQ. CDR3 residues: CASSPWTSGRASEQYF. In DNA, the CDR3 is TGTGCCAGCAGCCCCTGGACTAGCGGGAGGGCCTCCGAGCAGTACTTC.